These 10 T cell receptor beta chains originate from one sample sequenced in a study of regulatory T cells in long-lasting Graves disease (dated by TCRdb to the early 2020s). According to the study, the label for this sample's time point signals: newly diagnosed GD, antithyroid drugs for less than 3 months. RNA was extracted from PBMCs in TRIzol for both TCR sequencing and RNA sequencing. Receptor amplification or capture employed multiplex PCR. For sequencing, an Illumina HiSeq 4000 was employed. To build TCR beta libraries, CDR3 regions were amplified by Arm-PCR using iRepertoire HTBI primers. TCRdb applied fastp at Q25 and MiXCR to the public reads, then kept only in-frame beta chains. Every CDR3 protein is listed once, alongside the most common genes and DNA of its rows. The sample table records under 700,000 distinct CDR3 sequences; about 16% of these occur just once. 20% to 25% of the sample belongs to the ten largest clones.

This same sample was also part of a study on T cells in Graves' hyperthyroidism and ophthalmopathy.

The sequenced sample was peripheral blood mononuclear cells (PBMCs), obtained at new diagnosis, from a patient treated with antithyroid drugs. These receptors were collected from a woman in her forties or fifties with Graves disease. Donor details come from another sample of the same person, matched by shared clones.

At least ten counts were recorded for this clonotype. The chain recombines TRBV5-1 with TRBJ1-5; D ambiguous. The CDR3 contains 14 residues. CDR1 and CDR2 from the germline V gene are SGHRS and YFSETQ. The V and J ends lost 2 bases and 2 bases respectively, with 8 bases between them. The CDR3 is CASSFDVGNQPQHF. The CDR3 nucleotides are TGCGCCAGCAGCTTCGACGTTGGCAATCAGCCCCAGCATTTT.

This clonotype was recorded many times. This chain links TRBV12-5 with TRBJ2-7; D is perhaps TRBD2 (6 bases). CDR1 and CDR2 (germline): LGHNT, FRNRAP. V was pared by 4 bases and J by 2 bases, with 12 bases between. The CDR3 loop spans 14 amino acids. The CDR3 DNA is TGTGCTAGTGGTTGGGGGGACGGTCCCTACGAGCAGTACTTC. This sequence encodes CASGWGDGPYEQYF.

This clonotype was seen repeatedly, ten times or more. The V call is TRBV28, the J call TRBJ2-2, with 8 bases aligning to TRBD1. The germline V gene encodes CDR1 MDHEN and CDR2 SYDVKM. V shed 6 bases, J shed 3 bases, and the junction held 6 bases outside the gene matches. The CDR3 is 15 residues long. This CDR3 reads CASRAGQGHTGELFF. The CDR3 DNA reads as TGTGCCAGCAGGGCAGGACAGGGCCACACCGGGGAGCTGTTTTTT.

This chain uses TRBV7-9 with TRBJ1-3; D might be TRBD1 (5 bases). The germline V gene encodes CDR1 SEHNR and CDR2 FQNEAQ (reference sequence). The CDR3 extends over 14 amino acids. V gave up 10 bases and J gave up 4 bases, with 17 bases separating them. The CDR3 here is CATRRGETGNTIYF. For the CDR3, the DNA is TGTGCCACGAGACGGGGCGAAACCGGAAACACCATATATTTT.

The V gene is TRBV3-1, the J gene TRBJ1-2; TRBD1 matches at 12 bases. Germline V CDR1 and CDR2: LGHDT, YNNKEL (reference sequence). The CDR3 spans 17 residues. V lost 4 bases, J lost 6 bases, and 12 bases stayed unmatched. CDR3 sequence reads: CASSRLTWGQGANGYTF. CDR3 coding DNA: TGTGCCAGCAGCCGACTGACCTGGGGACAGGGGGCAAATGGCTACACCTTC.

This clonotype was counted many times. CDR3 nucleotide sequence: TGTGCCAGCTCACGACCCGGAGGGACGAACACTGAAGCTTTCTTT. Translation: CASSRPGGTNTEAFF. The rearrangement uses TRBV18 and TRBJ1-1, with D possibly TRBD1 on 5 matching bases. Per germline, CDR1 KGHSH and CDR2 LQKENI. The ends were cut back, 4 bases at V and 1 base at J, with 13 bases in the middle. The CDR3 runs 15 residues.

This clonotype was picked up many times. The chain recombines TRBV18 with TRBJ2-7; no clear D gene. The germline V and J ends were trimmed by 5 bases and 2 bases, with 19 bases remaining between them. Germline V gene lookup returns CDR1 KGHSH and CDR2 LQKENI. There are 16 residues in the CDR3. In nucleotides, the CDR3 is TGTGCCAGCTCATTTCCCTATCAATCTGGAGCCTACGAGCAGTACTTC. It translates to CASSFPYQSGAYEQYF. The whole variable domain, filled in from reference TRBV18 and TRBJ2-7, reads NAGVMQNPRHLVRRRGQEARLRCSPMKGHSHVYWYRQLPEEGLKFMVYLQKENIIDESGMPKERFSAEFPKEGPSILRIQQVVRGDSAAYFCASSFPYQSGAYEQYFGPGTRLTVT.

This clonotype was seen a handful of times. The V call is TRBV10-2, the J call TRBJ2-7, with 10 bases lining up with TRBD1. Trimming removed 5 bases from V and 0 bases from J; junction bases left unmatched: 10. Germline CDR1 WSHSY, CDR2 SAAADI. This CDR3 comprises 17 residues. This CDR3 is CASSPKGQGGYSYEQYF. CDR3 DNA: TGCGCCAGCAGTCCTAAAGGACAGGGGGGCTACTCCTACGAGCAGTACTTC.

The V and J genes are TRBV19 and TRBJ1-1; TRBD1 agrees at 9 bases. The CDR3 covers 13 residues. From germline, CDR1 is LNHDA and CDR2 SQIVND (reference sequence). Trimming took 10 bases from V and 5 from J; bases not matched to a gene: 8. As DNA, the CDR3 is TGTGCCACCTCGACAGGGGGTTGGACTGAAGCTTTCTTT. Amino acids: CATSTGGWTEAFF.

The rearrangement joins TRBV6-2 or TRBV6-3 to TRBJ2-7, with TRBD2 matching 7 bases. Germline lookup yields CDR1 MNHEY and CDR2 SVGEGT. The ends lost 2 bases at V and 1 base at J; junction bases unmatched: 5. CDR3 length: 15 residues. This CDR3 reads CASSYGLGSSYEQYF. The CDR3 nucleotides are TGTGCCAGCAGTTACGGACTAGGGTCTTCCTACGAGCAGTACTTC.